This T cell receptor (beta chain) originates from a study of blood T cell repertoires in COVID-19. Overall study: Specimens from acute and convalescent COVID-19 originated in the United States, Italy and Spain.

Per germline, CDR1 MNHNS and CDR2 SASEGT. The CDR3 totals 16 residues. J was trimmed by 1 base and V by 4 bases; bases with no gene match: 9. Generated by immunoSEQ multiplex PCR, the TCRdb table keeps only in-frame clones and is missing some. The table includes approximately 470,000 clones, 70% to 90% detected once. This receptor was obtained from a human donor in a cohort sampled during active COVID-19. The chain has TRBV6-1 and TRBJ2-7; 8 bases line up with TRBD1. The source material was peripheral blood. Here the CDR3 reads CASSGHPGQASYEQYF. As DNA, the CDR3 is TGTGCCAGCAGTGGGCACCCGGGACAGGCTTCCTACGAGCAGTACTTC.